This TCR beta chain derives from a study of sequential checkpoint blockade in melanoma. As for treatment: randomized to nivolumab then ipilimumab (arm A) or the reverse (arm B). Sorted cells were live CD3+CD8+, lacking CD19 and CD56, from PBMCs. V shed 4 bases and J shed 1 base, with 23 bases lying between them. The germline gives CDR1 MDHEN, CDR2 SYDVKM. The CDR3 is made up of 19 amino acids. Assay used: immunoSEQ multiplex PCR; TCRdb lists only in-frame clones, some missing. This sample yields 4,000 to 6,500 clones, of which 70% to 80% are seen a single time; over 25% belongs to the top ten. This receptor was taken from a human donor with melanoma. The starting material was CD8+ T cells sorted from blood (inferred from file names), obtained from a patient given nivolumab and ipilimumab in sequence. The chain has TRBV28 and TRBJ2-4, with a weak D call TRBD2 (6 bases). CDR3 nucleotide sequence: TGTGCCAGCAGTTCGCTGGTCCTTAGCTCGGGAGTTGCCAAAAACATTCAGTACTTC. It yields the protein CASSSLVLSSGVAKNIQYF.